These 22 T cell receptor beta chains originate from one sample sequenced in a study of T cells after yellow fever vaccination. Each CDR3 protein gets one entry after TCRdb re-called the 5' RACE reads with MiXCR. The data contain around 610,000 distinct CDR3 sequences, about 13% of them singletons. The specimen was PBMCs, collected on the day of the yellow fever booster vaccination. These receptor sequences come from a man aged 25 to 40 who received the YFV17D yellow fever vaccine.

The sample holds a few counts of this clonotype. The rearrangement links TRBV24-1 to TRBJ2-1, with 10 bases matching TRBD2. The CDR3 covers 17 residues. Germline CDR1 reads KGHDR; CDR2 reads SFDVKD. Trimming took 3 bases from V and 4 from J; bases not matched to a gene: 8. The CDR3 region is CATSDPRAGGPYNEQFF. CDR3 coding DNA: TGTGCCACCAGTGATCCCCGAGCGGGAGGGCCGTACAATGAGCAGTTCTTC.

The chain recombines TRBV7-9 with TRBJ2-3; TRBD1 might be the D (6 bases). Germline V gives CDR1 SEHNR, CDR2 FQNEAQ (reference sequence). Trimming shortened V by 4 bases and J by 3 bases, and 14 bases separated the two germline ends. The CDR3 spans 15 residues. The CDR3 region is CASSSKQGRTDTQYF. CDR3 coding DNA: TGTGCCAGCAGCTCCAAACAGGGAAGAACAGATACGCAGTATTTT.

This clonotype showed up just a few times. The J gene is TRBJ2-2, the V gene TRBV28, with 7 bases matching TRBD1. The V gene end was trimmed by 3 bases and the J gene end by 13 bases; junction bases not matched to a gene: 5. The CDR3 is made up of 12 amino acids. The germline gives CDR1 MDHEN, CDR2 SYDVKM. The CDR3: CASSLDRLGLFF. Here the CDR3 DNA reads TGTGCCAGCAGTTTGGACAGGTTGGGGCTGTTTTTT.

V usage is TRBV20-1 and J usage is TRBJ2-7, with TRBD2 identical over 10 bases. This CDR3 comprises 14 residues. J gave up 4 bases and V 6 bases, and 9 bases lay outside the gene matches. CDR1 and CDR2 (germline): DFQATT, SNEGSKA (reference sequence). Here the CDR3 reads CSAVGTSVWYEQYF. The CDR3 nucleotides are TGCAGTGCAGTCGGGACTAGCGTTTGGTACGAGCAGTACTTC.

The rearrangement uses TRBV10-2 and TRBJ1-2; 7 bases match TRBD1. Germline lookup yields CDR1 WSHSY and CDR2 SAAADI. This CDR3 is built from 12 residues. With V trimmed by 8 bases and J by 4 bases, 4 bases remained unmatched. The CDR3 loop reads CASGGQFYGYTF. CDR3 nucleotides: TGCGCCAGCGGGGGACAGTTCTATGGCTACACCTTC.

The sample holds a few counts of this clonotype. V and J are TRBV5-1 and TRBJ1-2, with 7 bases aligning to TRBD1. With V trimmed by 1 base and J by 6 bases, 6 bases remained unmatched. The CDR3 contains 14 residues. Germline CDR1 reads SGHRS; CDR2 reads YFSETQ. CDR3 loop: CASSLQGGVDGYTF. CDR3 bases: TGCGCCAGCAGCTTGCAAGGGGGCGTCGATGGCTACACCTTC.

This clonotype was recorded at least ten times. V gene TRBV5-1 combines with J gene TRBJ2-4; maybe TRBD1 (5 bases). The CDR3 runs to 13 residues. V was cut by 4 bases and J by 4 bases, with 9 bases left in between. Per germline, CDR1 SGHRS and CDR2 YFSETQ. CDR3 loop: CASSPDKKNIQYF. The CDR3 DNA is TGCGCCAGCAGCCCGGACAAGAAAAACATTCAGTACTTC. Complete variable domain (other parts from reference TRBV5-1 and TRBJ2-4): KAGVTQTPRYLIKTRGQQVTLSCSPISGHRSVSWYQQTPGQGLQFLFEYFSETQRNKGNFPGRFSGRQFSNSRSEMNVSTLELGDSALYLCASSPDKKNIQYFGAGTRLSVL.

This clonotype appeared a few times. The gene calls are TRBV5-1 and TRBJ2-2; 7 bases are a match to TRBD1. The CDR3 loop spans 14 amino acids. Trimming at V came to 4 bases and at J to 6 bases, leaving 6 bases not matched to a gene. Germline CDR1 and CDR2: SGHRS and YFSETQ. The CDR3 spells CASSNGQAAGELFF. In DNA, the CDR3 is TGCGCCAGCAGCAATGGACAGGCTGCCGGGGAGCTGTTTTTT.

V and J are TRBV5-1 and TRBJ2-3, with 8 bases that match TRBD2. The CDR3 contains 15 residues. Germline lookup yields CDR1 SGHRS and CDR2 YFSETQ. The junction had 4 bases not matched to a gene; V was cut back by 3 bases and J by 1 base. The CDR3 here is CASSSPTSGTDTQYF. As DNA, the CDR3 is TGCGCCAGCAGCTCCCCGACTAGCGGCACAGATACGCAGTATTTT.

This clonotype has only a few counts. V usage is TRBV20-1 and J usage is TRBJ2-4; a possible D gene is TRBD2 (6 bases). Per germline, CDR1 DFQATT and CDR2 SNEGSKA (reference sequence). This CDR3 is built from 14 residues. With 6 bases removed from V and 0 bases from J, the gap between germline ends came to 12 bases. CDR3 sequence: CSATSGLAKNIQYF. The CDR3 bases are TGCAGTGCAACCTCGGGACTAGCCAAAAACATTCAGTACTTC.

The J gene is TRBJ2-5, the V gene TRBV3-1, with D unresolved. Trimming took off 4 bases at V and 9 bases at J, with 18 bases between the two ends. Germline V gene sequence: CDR1 LGHDT, CDR2 YNNKEL (reference sequence). This CDR3 has 14 residues. This CDR3 reads CASSPSLPPGSQYF. Here the CDR3 DNA reads TGTGCCAGCAGCCCTTCCCTACCGCCGGGTTCCCAGTACTTC.

This chain links TRBV30 with TRBJ2-6, with D perhaps TRBD2 (7 bases). The CDR3 runs to 15 residues. CDR1 is GTSNPN, CDR2 SVGIG, per germline (reference sequence). V gave up 3 bases and J gave up 4 bases, with 13 bases separating them. The CDR3 sequence is CAWSRGALGANVLTF. The CDR3 DNA sequence: TGTGCCTGGAGCCGGGGGGCTCTGGGGGCCAACGTCCTGACTTTC.

This rearrangement joins TRBV20-1 to TRBJ2-2; D may match TRBD1 or TRBD2 (5 bases each). Trimming cost V 5 bases and J 7 bases, with 8 bases left between them. Germline assignment: CDR1 DFQATT and CDR2 SNEGSKA (reference sequence). CDR3 length: 11 amino acids. The CDR3 loop reads CSASRGGELFF. CDR3 nucleotides: TGCAGTGCTTCGAGGGGCGGGGAGCTGTTTTTT.

The V and J genes are TRBV20-1 and TRBJ2-1; D remains unclear. Germline CDR1 is DFQATT and CDR2 is SNEGSKA (reference sequence). This CDR3 spans 13 amino acids. Trimming shortened V by 6 bases and J by 10 bases, and 19 bases separated the two germline ends. This chain's CDR3 is CSAILAELREQFF. For the CDR3, the DNA is TGCAGTGCGATATTAGCCGAGCTTCGGGAGCAGTTCTTC.

V is TRBV30 and J is TRBJ1-5, with a possible D match to TRBD1 (5 bases). CDR3 length: 13 amino acids. Deletions cut 8 bases from V and 3 bases from J, with 14 bases between. CDR1 and CDR2 (germline): GTSNPN, SVGIG (reference sequence). CDR3 loop: CAGTPGPNQPQHF. CDR3 DNA sequence: TGTGCCGGGACCCCAGGCCCCAATCAGCCCCAGCATTTT.

This chain uses TRBV18 with TRBJ2-5; TRBD2 is a possible D gene (6 bases). CDR1 KGHSH and CDR2 LQKENI come from the germline V gene. Deletions cut 2 bases from V and 5 bases from J, with 12 bases between. This CDR3 has 14 amino acids. The CDR3 DNA sequence: TGTGCCAGCTCACCATGGGAGGAGTTGGAGACCCAGTACTTC. Residues: CASSPWEELETQYF.

This sequence joins TRBV11-3 and TRBJ2-7, with D unclear. This CDR3 is built from 13 residues. CDR1 and CDR2 from the germline V gene are SGHNT and YENEEA. The germline V and J ends were trimmed by 1 base and 3 bases, with 7 bases remaining between them. The CDR3 coding sequence is TGTGCCAGCAGCTTAGCCACCCACTACGAGCAGTACTTC. It encodes CASSLATHYEQYF.

There are a few counts of this clonotype. This chain connects TRBV12-3 or TRBV12-4 to TRBJ2-6; tentatively, D is TRBD1 (6 bases). Trimming took 4 bases from V and 0 from J, leaving 16 bases between them. The CDR3 runs 18 residues. The CDR3 region is CASSYGQSVSSGANVLTF. CDR3 DNA: TGTGCCAGCAGTTACGGACAGTCGGTCAGCTCTGGGGCCAACGTCCTGACTTTC.

Only a few counts were recorded for this clonotype. The chain couples TRBV19 to TRBJ2-1; 10 nucleotides align to TRBD2. Germline trimming cut 4 bases from V and 12 bases from J; bases unmatched to any gene: 15. The CDR3 totals 16 residues. In germline, CDR1 is LNHDA, CDR2 SQIVND (reference sequence). CDR3 bases: TGTGCCAGTAGTACCCCTCAACTAGCGGGGATTTATGGGCAGTTCTTC. Residues: CASSTPQLAGIYGQFF.

The rearrangement links TRBV5-1 to TRBJ2-1, with D uncertain. V shed 4 bases and J shed 4 bases, with 9 bases lying between them. CDR1 SGHRS and CDR2 YFSETQ come from the germline V gene. This CDR3 region has 13 residues. The CDR3 sequence is CASSQDGYNEQFF. Written as DNA, the CDR3 is TGCGCCAGCAGCCAGGACGGGTACAATGAGCAGTTCTTC.

This chain links TRBV29-1 with TRBJ1-1, with TRBD1 matching over 9 bases. The CDR3 has 14 amino acids. CDR1 and CDR2 from the germline V gene are SQVTM and ANQGSEA. V was clipped by 7 bases and J by 0 bases; unmatched bases: 6. This CDR3 reads CSAWDREMNTEAFF. CDR3 nucleotide sequence: TGCAGCGCATGGGACAGGGAGATGAACACTGAAGCTTTCTTT.

For the CDR3, the DNA is TGCAGTGCTAGAGATGGCGGGGGCACTGAAGCTTTCTTT. Translation gives CSARDGGGTEAFF. The V call is TRBV20-1, the J call TRBJ1-1; a possible D gene is TRBD1 (5 bases). The length of the CDR3 is 13 residues. Trimming left V 0 bases short and J 4 bases short, with 9 bases between. Germline V gene data show CDR1 as DFQATT and CDR2 as SNEGSKA (reference sequence).